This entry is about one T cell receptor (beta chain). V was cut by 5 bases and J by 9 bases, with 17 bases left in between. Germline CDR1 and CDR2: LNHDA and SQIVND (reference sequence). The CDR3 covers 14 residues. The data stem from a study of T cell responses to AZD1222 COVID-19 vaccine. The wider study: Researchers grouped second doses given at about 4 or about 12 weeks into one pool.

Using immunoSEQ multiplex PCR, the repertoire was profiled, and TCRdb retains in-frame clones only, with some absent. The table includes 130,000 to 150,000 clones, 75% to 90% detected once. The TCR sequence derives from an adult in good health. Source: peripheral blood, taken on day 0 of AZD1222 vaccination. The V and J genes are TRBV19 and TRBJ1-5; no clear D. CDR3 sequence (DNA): TGTGCCAGTAGTGTGAACAGTCTCCAGTCGCCCCAGCATTTT. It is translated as CASSVNSLQSPQHF.